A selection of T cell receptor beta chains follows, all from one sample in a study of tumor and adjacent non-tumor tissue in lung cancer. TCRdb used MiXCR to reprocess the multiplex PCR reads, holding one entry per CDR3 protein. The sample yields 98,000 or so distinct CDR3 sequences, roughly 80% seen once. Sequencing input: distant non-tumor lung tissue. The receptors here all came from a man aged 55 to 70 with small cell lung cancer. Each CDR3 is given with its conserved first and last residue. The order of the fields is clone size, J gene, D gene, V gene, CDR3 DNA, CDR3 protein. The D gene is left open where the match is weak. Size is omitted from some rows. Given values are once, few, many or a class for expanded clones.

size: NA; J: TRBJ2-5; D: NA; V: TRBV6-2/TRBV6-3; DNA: TGTGCCAGCAGTTACAAGATAGGAGGTTGGGCCCAAGAGACCCAGTACTTC; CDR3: CASSYKIGGWAQETQYF
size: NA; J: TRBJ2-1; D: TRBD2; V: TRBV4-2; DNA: TGTGCCAGCAGCCCTCGGAACCTGACTAGCGGGAGTGGTGAGCAGTTCTTC; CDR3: CASSPRNLTSGSGEQFF
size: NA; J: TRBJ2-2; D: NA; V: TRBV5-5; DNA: TGTGCCAGTAGCCGAGGAGACAGGTACACCAGGGAGCTGTTTTTT; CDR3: CASSRGDRYTRELFF
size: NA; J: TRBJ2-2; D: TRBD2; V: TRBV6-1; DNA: TGTGCCAGCAGTGATCTAGCGGTAGGGCAAGAGGGGGAGCTGTTTTTT; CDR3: CASSDLAVGQEGELFF
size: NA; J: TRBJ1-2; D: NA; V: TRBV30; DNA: TGTGCCTGGGAGGACGGAGTTAAAGGTTATGGCTACACCTTC; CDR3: CAWEDGVKGYGYTF
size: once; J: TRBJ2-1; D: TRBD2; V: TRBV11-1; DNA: TGTGCCAGTAGGGTAGCGGGAGTAACTGTGCAGTTCTTC; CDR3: CASRVAGVTVQFF
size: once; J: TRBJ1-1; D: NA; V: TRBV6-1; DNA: TGTGCAAGCAGTGAAGCCCCCTGGGCTGTCTTT; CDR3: CASSEAPWAVF
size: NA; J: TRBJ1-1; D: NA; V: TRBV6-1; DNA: TGTGCCAGCAATGGGGGGTTAGGGGTGAACACTGAAGCGTTCTTT; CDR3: CASNGGLGVNTEAFF
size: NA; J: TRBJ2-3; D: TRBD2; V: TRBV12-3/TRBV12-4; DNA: TGTGCCAGCAGTTTAAGGTTAGCGGGAGTAGGCAAAGATACGCAGTATTTT; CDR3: CASSLRLAGVGKDTQYF
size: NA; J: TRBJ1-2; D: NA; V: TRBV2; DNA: TGTGCCAGCAGCGAGCATGGCGATGGTGGCTACACCTTC; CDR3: CASSEHGDGGYTF
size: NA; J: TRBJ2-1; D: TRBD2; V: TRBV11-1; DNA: TGTGCCAGCAACTCAGGGTCGAGGACTAGCGGGAGTGGTAATGAGCAGTTCTTC; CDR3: CASNSGSRTSGSGNEQFF
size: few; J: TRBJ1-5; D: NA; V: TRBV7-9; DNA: TGTGCCATTCAAAGGGGGGCCAATCAGCCCCAGCATTTT; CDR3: CAIQRGANQPQHF
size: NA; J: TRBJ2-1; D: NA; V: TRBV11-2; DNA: TGTGCCAGCAGCTTAGTGGAGGTGACCACGGCCAACGAGCAGTTCTTC; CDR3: CASSLVEVTTANEQFF
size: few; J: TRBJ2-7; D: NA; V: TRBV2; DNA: TGTGCCAGTGTGGAGGGTTGGGGCTACGAGCAGTACTTC; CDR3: CASVEGWGYEQYF
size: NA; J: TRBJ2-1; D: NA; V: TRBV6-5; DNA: TGTGCCAGCAGTTACCCTAGGGGAGTGTGTAATGAGCAGTTCTTC; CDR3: CASSYPRGVCNEQFF
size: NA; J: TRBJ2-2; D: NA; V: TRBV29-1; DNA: TGCAGCGTCTGGACGGCCACCGGGGAACTGTATTTT; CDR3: CSVWTATGELYF
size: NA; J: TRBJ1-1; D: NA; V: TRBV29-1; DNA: TGCAGCCTTAAAGGACCCATGAACACTGAATCTCTCTTT; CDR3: CSLKGPMNTESLF
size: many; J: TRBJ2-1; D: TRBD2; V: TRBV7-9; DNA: TGTGCCAGCAGCCCCGTGGGAGCGGGAGTGGGGAATGAGCAGTTCTTC; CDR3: CASSPVGAGVGNEQFF
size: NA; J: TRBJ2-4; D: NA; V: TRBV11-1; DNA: TGTGCCAGCAGCCCCCCCAGCTTGGCCAAAGACATTCAATACTTC; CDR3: CASSPPSLAKDIQYF
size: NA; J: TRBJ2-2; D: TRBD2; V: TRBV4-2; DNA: TGTGCCTGCAAACTAGCGGGAGATAATAGCGGGGAGCTGTTTTTT; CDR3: CACKLAGDNSGELFF
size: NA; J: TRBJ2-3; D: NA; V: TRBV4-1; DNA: TGCGCCAGCAGTCGGGAAGGCGGGGCCACAGATACGCAGTATTTT; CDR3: CASSREGGATDTQYF
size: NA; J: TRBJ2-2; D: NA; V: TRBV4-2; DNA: TGTACCAGCAGCCAAGGTATGGGGGCCAACACCGGGGAGCTGTTTTTT; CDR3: CTSSQGMGANTGELFF
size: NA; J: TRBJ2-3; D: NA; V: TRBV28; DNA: TGTGTCAGCAGTTTTATGTGGCAGGTGGCAGGGAGCACAGATACGCAGTATTTT; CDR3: CVSSFMWQVAGSTDTQYF
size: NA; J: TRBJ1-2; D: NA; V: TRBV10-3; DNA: TGTGCCATCAATGAGTCACCCTTGAACTATGGTTACACCTTC; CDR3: CAINESPLNYGYTF
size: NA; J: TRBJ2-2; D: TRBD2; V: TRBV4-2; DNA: TGTGCCAGCAAACTAGCGGGAGATGTTGGCGTGGAACTGTTTTTT; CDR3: CASKLAGDVGVELFF
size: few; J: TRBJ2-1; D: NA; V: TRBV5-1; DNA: TGCGCCAGCAGCTCCTTGAAGGGCACCACCTACAATGAGCAGTTCTTC; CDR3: CASSSLKGTTYNEQFF
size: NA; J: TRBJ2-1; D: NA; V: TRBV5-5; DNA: TGTGCCAGCAGTGGTCTCGGGAGAAGCTCCTACAATGAGCTGTTCTTC; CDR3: CASSGLGRSSYNELFF
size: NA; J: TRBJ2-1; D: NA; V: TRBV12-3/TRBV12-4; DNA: TGTGCCAGCATTTACGGGAGAGCCTTTGGTGAGCAGTTCTTC; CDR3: CASIYGRAFGEQFF
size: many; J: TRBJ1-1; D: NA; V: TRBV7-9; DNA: TGTGCCAGCAGCACCAAGTTCTTCTTT; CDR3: CASSTKFFF
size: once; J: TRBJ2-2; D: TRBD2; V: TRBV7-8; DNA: TGTACCAGGAGTCCCGGGACTAGCCATAACACCGGGGAGCTGTTTTTT; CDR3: CTRSPGTSHNTGELFF
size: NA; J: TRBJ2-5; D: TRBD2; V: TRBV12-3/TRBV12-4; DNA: TGTGCCAGCAGCCGCTCGGGACCAGCGGGAGGGAGGGGCCCGAAGACAGAAACCCAGTACTTC; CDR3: CASSRSGPAGGRGPKTETQYF
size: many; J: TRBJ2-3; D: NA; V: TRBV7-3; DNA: TGTGCCAGCAGCTTGTCTGGCGGTAACTCAGATACGCAGTATTTT; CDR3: CASSLSGGNSDTQYF
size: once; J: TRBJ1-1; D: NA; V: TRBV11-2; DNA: TGTGTCAGCAGCTTAAGGGATGTCCTGGAAGCTTTCTTT; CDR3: CVSSLRDVLEAFF
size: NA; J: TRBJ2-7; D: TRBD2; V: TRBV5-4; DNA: TGTGCCAGCAGCGCATCCTGGACTAGAGAAGGGGAGCAGTACTTC; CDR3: CASSASWTREGEQYF
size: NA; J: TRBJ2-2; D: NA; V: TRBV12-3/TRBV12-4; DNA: TGTGCCAGCTGGGGGAGGATCAGTGAGCTGTTTTTT; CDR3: CASWGRISELFF
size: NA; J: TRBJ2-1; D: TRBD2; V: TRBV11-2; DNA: TGTGCCAGCAACCGGGAGGGTAGTACGGCCTTCCATGGGCAGTTCTTC; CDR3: CASNREGSTAFHGQFF
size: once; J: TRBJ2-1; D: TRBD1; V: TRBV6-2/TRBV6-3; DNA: TGTGCCAGCAGTTACCCGAATGGACAGGGAGGTAATAAGCAATTCTTC; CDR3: CASSYPNGQGGNKQFF
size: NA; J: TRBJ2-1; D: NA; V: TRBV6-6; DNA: TGTGCCAGCAGTTACTTGTGGAGAGACAATGAGCAGTTCTTT; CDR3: CASSYLWRDNEQFF
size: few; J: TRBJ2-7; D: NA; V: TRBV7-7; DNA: TGTGCTAGCAGCCCTGACGGTCTGGCCGAGCAGTACTTC; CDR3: CASSPDGLAEQYF
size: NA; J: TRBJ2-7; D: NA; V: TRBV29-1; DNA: TGCAGCGCCCGGGACACCTCCTACAACCAGTGCTTC; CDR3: CSARDTSYNQCF
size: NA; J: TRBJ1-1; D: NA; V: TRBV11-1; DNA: TGTGCCAGCAACTTAGGCGGGGGAACCACTGAAGCTTTATTT; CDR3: CASNLGGGTTEALF
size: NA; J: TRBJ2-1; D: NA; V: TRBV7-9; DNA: TGTGCCAGCAGCTCCTCCCACAGTGAGCAGTTCTTC; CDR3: CASSSSHSEQFF
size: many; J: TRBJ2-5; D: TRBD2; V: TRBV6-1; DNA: TGTGCCAGCAGTGACAGTCCCGGGACTAAAATGTCTGAGACCCAGTACTTC; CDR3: CASSDSPGTKMSETQYF
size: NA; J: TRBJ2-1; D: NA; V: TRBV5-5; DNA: TGTGTCAGCAGCTTGGCCCTTACGGAACAGTTCTTC; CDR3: CVSSLALTEQFF
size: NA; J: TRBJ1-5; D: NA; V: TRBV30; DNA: TGTGCCTGGGGTCCGTGGGGGAGCAATCAGCCCCAACATTTT; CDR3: CAWGPWGSNQPQHF
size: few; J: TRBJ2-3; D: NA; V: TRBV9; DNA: TGTGCCAGCCTACCCCTCAAAAGGCAGTATTTT; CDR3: CASLPLKRQYF
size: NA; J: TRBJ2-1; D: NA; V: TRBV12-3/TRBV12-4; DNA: TGTGGCAGGAGTTTGAACAGAGGATCAAATGAGCAGTTGTTC; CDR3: CGRSLNRGSNEQLF
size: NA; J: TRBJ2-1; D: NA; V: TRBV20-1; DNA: TGCAGTGCTAAACAGCCGAACTCCTACAATGGGCAGTTCTTC; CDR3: CSAKQPNSYNGQFF
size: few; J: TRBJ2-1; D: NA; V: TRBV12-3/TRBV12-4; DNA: TGTGCTAGCATCCAGAGGGGCGGCTACAATGAGCAGTTCTTC; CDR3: CASIQRGGYNEQFF
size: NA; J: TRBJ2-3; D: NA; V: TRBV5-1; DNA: TGCGCCAGCAGCTTAAGCGGAGATGTCACAGATATGCAGTATTTT; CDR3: CASSLSGDVTDMQYF
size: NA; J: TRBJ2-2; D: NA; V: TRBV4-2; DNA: TGTGCCAGCAGTCAAGATCTAAGGGCCGATACCGGGGAGCTGTTTTTT; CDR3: CASSQDLRADTGELFF
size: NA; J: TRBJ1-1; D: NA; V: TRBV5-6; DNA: TGTGCCAGCAGCTTGGCCTCCGGGACAACGAATACTGAAGTTTTCTTT; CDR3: CASSLASGTTNTEVFF
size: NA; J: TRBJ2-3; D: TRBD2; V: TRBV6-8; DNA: TGTACCAGCAGTTATTCGGGAGGGACAGATACGCAGTATTTT; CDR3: CTSSYSGGTDTQYF
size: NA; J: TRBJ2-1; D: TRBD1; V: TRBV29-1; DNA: TGCAGCGTCTACGACGACCGGGACAGGGGAGAGACCCAGTTCTTC; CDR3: CSVYDDRDRGETQFF
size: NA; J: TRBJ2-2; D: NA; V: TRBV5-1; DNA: TGCGCCAGCAGCTTGGACGCCGGGAAGAACACCGGGGAGCTGTTTTTT; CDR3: CASSLDAGKNTGELFF
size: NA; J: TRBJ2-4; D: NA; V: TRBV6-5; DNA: TGCGCCAGGAGTCTCACGGGGTCCAAAAACATTCAGTACTTC; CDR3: CARSLTGSKNIQYF
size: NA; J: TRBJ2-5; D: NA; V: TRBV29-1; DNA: TGCAGCATTGAGGGCCTAGCGAGGGAGACCCATTACTTC; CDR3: CSIEGLARETHYF
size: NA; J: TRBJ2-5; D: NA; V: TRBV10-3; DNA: TGTGCCATCTGTCGGATGGTGGAAGAGACCCAGTACTTC; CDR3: CAICRMVEETQYF